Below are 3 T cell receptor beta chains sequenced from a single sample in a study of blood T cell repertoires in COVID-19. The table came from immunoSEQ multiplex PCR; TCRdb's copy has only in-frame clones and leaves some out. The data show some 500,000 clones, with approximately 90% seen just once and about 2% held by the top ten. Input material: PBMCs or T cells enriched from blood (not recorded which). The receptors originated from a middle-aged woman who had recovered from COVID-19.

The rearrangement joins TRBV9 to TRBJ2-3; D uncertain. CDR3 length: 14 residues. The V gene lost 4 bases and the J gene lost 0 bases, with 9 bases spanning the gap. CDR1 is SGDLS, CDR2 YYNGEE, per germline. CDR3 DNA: TGTGCCAGCAGCCTAAGCCCGAGCACAGATACGCAGTATTTT. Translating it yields CASSLSPSTDTQYF. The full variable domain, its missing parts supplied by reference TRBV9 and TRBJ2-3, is DSGVTQTPKHLITATGQRVTLRCSPRSGDLSVYWYQQSLDQGLQFLIQYYNGEERAKGNILERFSAQQFPDLHSELNLSSLELGDSALYFCASSLSPSTDTQYFGPGTRLTVL.

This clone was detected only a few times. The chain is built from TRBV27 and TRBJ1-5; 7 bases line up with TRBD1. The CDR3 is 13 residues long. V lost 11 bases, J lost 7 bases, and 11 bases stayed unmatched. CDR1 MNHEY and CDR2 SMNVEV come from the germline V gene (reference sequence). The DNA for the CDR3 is TGTGCCTCGGGGCGGACAGGAGGCCAGCCCCAGCATTTT. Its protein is CASGRTGGQPQHF.

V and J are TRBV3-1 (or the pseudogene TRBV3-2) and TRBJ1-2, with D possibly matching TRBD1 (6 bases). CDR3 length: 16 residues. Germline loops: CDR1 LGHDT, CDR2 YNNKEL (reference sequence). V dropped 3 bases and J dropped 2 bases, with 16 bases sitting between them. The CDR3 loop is CASSQNGRQVNYGYTF. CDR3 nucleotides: TGTGCCAGCAGCCAGAATGGAAGACAGGTAAACTATGGCTACACCTTC.